Listed below are T cell receptor beta chains from one sample, sequenced in a study of Graves' ophthalmopathy and Graves' hyperthyroidism. A single record per CDR3 protein comes from TCRdb applying MiXCR to the multiplex PCR reads. The repertoire includes over a million distinct CDR3 sequences, about two fifths of them detected once, and over 8.5% sits in the top ten. Specimen: peripheral blood or thyroid tissue (not recorded which). Receptors originate from an adult man with Graves' hyperthyroidism. Both conserved end residues are part of each CDR3. Each record gives: D gene, clone size, V gene, J gene, CDR3 protein, CDR3 DNA. The D gene is left open where the match is weak. Expanded clones are given a class, and other clones once, few, many or no size at all.

.,many,TRBV4-1,TRBJ1-2,CASSQLGLYGYTF,TGCGCCAGCAGCCAATTGGGCCTCTATGGCTACACCTTC
.,.,TRBV28,TRBJ1-2,CASRTWRGASYGYTF,TGTGCCAGCAGGACCTGGCGGGGAGCGAGCTATGGCTACACCTTC
TRBD1,few,TRBV10-3,TRBJ2-7,CAISGRDRVGEQYF,TGTGCCATCAGTGGCCGGGACAGGGTGGGCGAGCAGTACTTC
.,many,TRBV24-1,TRBJ2-7,CATSEGPTTGRYEQYF,TGTGCCACCAGTGAGGGTCCCACCACAGGGAGGTACGAGCAGTACTTC
.,.,TRBV30,TRBJ1-5,CAWSALADQPQHF,TGTGCCTGGAGTGCCCTCGCGGATCAGCCCCAGCATTTT
.,many,TRBV20-1,TRBJ2-5,CSAPHTAALTPKTQYF,TGCAGTGCTCCTCATACAGCGGCTCTTACCCCCAAGACCCAGTACTTC
.,many,TRBV7-8,TRBJ2-2,CASSLLDNTGELFF,TGTGCCAGCAGCTTATTGGACAACACCGGGGAGCTGTTTTTT
TRBD1,many,TRBV29-1,TRBJ1-3,CSVEDRRTGGNTIYF,TGCAGCGTTGAAGATCGGCGGACAGGAGGAAACACCATATATTTT
TRBD1,.,TRBV20-1,TRBJ1-2,CSARKTGTAYGYTF,TGCAGTGCTAGAAAGACAGGGACAGCCTATGGCTACACCTTC
TRBD2,.,TRBV15,TRBJ2-7,CATSRDRFSGRYEQYF,TGTGCCACCAGCAGAGATCGGTTTAGCGGGAGGTACGAGCAGTACTTC
.,.,TRBV10-3,TRBJ1-3,CAISEKGTLMAGNTIYF,TGTGCCATCAGTGAAAAGGGGACACTCATGGCCGGAAACACCATATATTTT
.,.,TRBV12-3/TRBV12-4,TRBJ1-4,CASSSRTDEKLFF,TGTGCCAGCAGTAGCCGGACAGATGAAAAACTGTTTTTT
.,once,TRBV29-1,TRBJ1-1,CSGRGQAFF,TGCAGCGGACGGGGGCAAGCTTTCTTT
.,.,TRBV30,TRBJ2-7,CAPNDSDPHEQYF,TGTGCCCCAAACGACAGTGACCCCCACGAGCAGTACTTC
.,many,TRBV29-1,TRBJ1-3,CSALRQSGNTIYF,TGCAGCGCCCTAAGACAGTCTGGAAACACCATATATTTT
.,.,TRBV29-1,TRBJ1-1,CSVDQGHTEAFF,TGCAGCGTTGATCAGGGGCACACTGAAGCTTTCTTT
.,many,TRBV7-2,TRBJ2-7,CASSLAGDSLYEQYF,TGTGCCAGCAGCTTAGCGGGTGACAGCTTATACGAGCAGTACTTC
TRBD1,few,TRBV6-1,TRBJ2-6,CASSDQPGTGEFSGANVLTF,TGTGCCAGCAGTGATCAACCTGGGACAGGGGAATTCTCTGGGGCCAACGTCCTGACTTTC
.,few,TRBV20-1,TRBJ2-5,CSANLGGRDQETQYF,TGCAGTGCTAATTTAGGGGGGCGCGACCAAGAGACCCAGTACTTC
TRBD2,.,TRBV11-1,TRBJ2-5,CASSLDSGRGETQYF,TGTGCCAGCAGCTTAGATAGCGGGAGAGGAGAGACCCAGTACTTC
TRBD1,few,TRBV7-8,TRBJ1-5,CASSQGQGAGNQPQHF,TGTGCCAGCAGCCAGGGACAGGGGGCTGGCAATCAGCCCCAGCATTTT
.,many,TRBV12-3/TRBV12-4,TRBJ2-7,CASRPTETYEQYF,TGTGCCAGCAGGCCGACAGAGACCTACGAGCAGTACTTC
.,.,TRBV25-1,TRBJ1-6,CASRRKGNSPLHF,TGTGCCAGCAGGAGGAAGGGTAACTCACCCCTCCACTTT
.,many,TRBV20-1,TRBJ1-2,CSARDMGRPHGYTF,TGCAGTGCTAGAGATATGGGGAGGCCCCATGGCTACACCTTC
TRBD1,.,TRBV25-1,TRBJ2-5,CASSKGQGQETQYF,TGTGCCAGCAGCAAGGGACAGGGCCAAGAGACCCAGTACTTC
TRBD2,.,TRBV19,TRBJ2-3,CASSRGLAGSRDTQYF,TGTGCCAGTAGCCGGGGACTAGCGGGATCCCGTGATACGCAGTATTTT
.,few,TRBV9,TRBJ2-5,CASSPKTGNQKETQYF,TGTGCCAGCAGCCCCAAGACCGGGAACCAAAAAGAGACCCAGTACTTC
TRBD1,.,TRBV5-1,TRBJ1-1,CASSSLATGQGRVRAFF,TGCGCCAGCAGCTCCCTCGCTACGGGACAGGGCCGGGTGCGGGCTTTCTTT
.,.,TRBV15,TRBJ1-2,CATASGNYGYTF,TGTGCCACCGCATCGGGGAACTATGGCTACACCTTC
.,.,TRBV4-2,TRBJ2-2,CASSQDQRPTGELIF,TGTGCCAGCAGCCAAGACCAGAGACCTACCGGGGAGCTGATTTTT
.,many,TRBV7-8,TRBJ1-2,CASSFFDDSYGYTF,TGTGCCAGCAGCTTTTTCGACGACAGCTATGGCTACACCTTC
.,.,TRBV9,TRBJ1-5,CASSMGPGGQPQHF,TGTGCCAGCAGCATGGGGCCTGGTGGACAGCCCCAGCATTTT
.,few,TRBV10-3,TRBJ1-1,CASSYSSGLGSGNTEAFF,TGTGCCAGCAGTTACTCGAGCGGGTTGGGTTCCGGGAACACTGAAGCTTTCTTT
.,.,TRBV15,TRBJ1-4,CATSRVGVATNEKLFF,TGTGCCACCAGCAGAGTTGGGGTAGCAACTAATGAAAAACTGTTTTTT
TRBD1,many,TRBV6-5,TRBJ1-6,CASSYTGQGGSPLHF,TGTGCCAGCAGTTACACGGGACAGGGCGGATCACCCCTCCACTTT
.,few,TRBV28,TRBJ1-2,CASSLRGSFLGYTF,TGTGCCAGCAGTTTACGGGGTTCCTTCCTTGGCTACACCTTC
.,.,TRBV7-9,TRBJ1-2,CASSLMEIYGYTF,TGTGCCAGCAGCTTAATGGAGATCTATGGCTACACCTTC
.,.,TRBV19,TRBJ1-2,CASSRRTAGYTF,TGTGCCAGTAGTAGACGGACAGCTGGCTACACCTTC
.,few,TRBV10-2,TRBJ2-7,CATLASCEQYF,TGCGCCACCTTAGCGTCCTGCGAGCAGTACTTC
.,.,TRBV30,TRBJ2-5,CAWSVGSETQYF,TGTGCCTGGAGTGTAGGTAGCGAGACCCAGTACTTC
TRBD1,few,TRBV20-1,TRBJ1-5,CSASGTGVNQPQHF,TGCAGTGCTTCCGGGACAGGGGTAAATCAGCCCCAGCATTTT
TRBD1,.,TRBV12-3/TRBV12-4,TRBJ1-6,CASRQGQVTSPLHF,TGTGCCAGCAGACAGGGACAGGTGACTTCACCCCTCCACTTT
TRBD2,many,TRBV7-2,TRBJ2-7,CASSLSLAGVGEQYF,TGTGCCAGCAGCTTATCATTAGCGGGGGTCGGCGAGCAGTACTTC
TRBD1,few,TRBV2,TRBJ2-7,CASSVRQGDYEQYF,TGTGCCAGCAGTGTACGACAGGGGGACTACGAGCAGTACTTC
.,few,TRBV20-1,TRBJ2-7,CSAARGLSSYEQYF,TGCAGTGCTGCCCGGGGACTGTCCTCCTACGAGCAGTACTTC
TRBD1,.,TRBV19,TRBJ1-5,CASMPLRGQGASGQPQHF,TGTGCCAGTATGCCCCTCCGGGGACAGGGGGCCTCGGGGCAGCCCCAGCATTTT